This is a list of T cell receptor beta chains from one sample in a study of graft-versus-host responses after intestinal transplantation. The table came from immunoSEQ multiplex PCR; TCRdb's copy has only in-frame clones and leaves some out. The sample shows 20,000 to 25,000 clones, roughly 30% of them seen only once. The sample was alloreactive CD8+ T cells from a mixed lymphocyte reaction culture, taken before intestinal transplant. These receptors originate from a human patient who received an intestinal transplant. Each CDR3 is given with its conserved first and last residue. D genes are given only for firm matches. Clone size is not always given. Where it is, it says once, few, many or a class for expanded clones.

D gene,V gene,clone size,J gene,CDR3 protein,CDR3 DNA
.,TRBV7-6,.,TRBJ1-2,CASTPTGGTYGYTF,TGTGCCAGCACCCCTACTGGGGGGACCTATGGCTACACCTTC
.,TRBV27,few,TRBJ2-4,CASSLLSGRDIQYF,TGTGCCAGCAGTTTACTAAGCGGGCGAGACATTCAGTACTTC
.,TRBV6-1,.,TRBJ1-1,CASSSGTHTEAFF,TGTGCCAGCAGTTCCGGGACACACACTGAAGCTTTCTTT
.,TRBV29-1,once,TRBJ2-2,CSAIGQRNTGELFF,TGCAGCGCTATAGGGCAGCGGAACACCGGGGAGCTGTTTTTT
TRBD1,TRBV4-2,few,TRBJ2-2,CASSHGTGGVTGELFF,TGTGCCAGCAGCCACGGGACAGGGGGCGTCACCGGGGAGCTGTTTTTT
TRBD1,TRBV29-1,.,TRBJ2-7,CSATTGAAELYF,TGCAGCGCTACTACAGGGGCGGCCGAGCTGTACTTC
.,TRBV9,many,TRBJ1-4,CASSVGGVNEKLFF,TGTGCCAGCAGCGTAGGCGGGGTTAATGAAAAACTGTTTTTT
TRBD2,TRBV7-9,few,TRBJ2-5,CASSPPAGLAGQETQYF,TGTGCCAGCAGCCCCCCAGCGGGACTAGCGGGGCAAGAGACCCAGTACTTC
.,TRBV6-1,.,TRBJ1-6,CASIISYNSPLHF,TGTGCCAGCATAATCTCCTATAATTCACCCCTCCACTTT
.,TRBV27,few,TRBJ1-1,CASSFGGNTEAFF,TGTGCCAGCAGTTTCGGAGGGAACACTGAAGCTTTCTTT
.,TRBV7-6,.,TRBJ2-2,CASSSYTGTGELFF,TGTGCCAGCAGCTCCTACACCGGGACCGGGGAGCTGTTTTTT
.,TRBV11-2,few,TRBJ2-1,CASSLDFPSGPYNEQFF,TGTGCCAGCAGCTTAGATTTCCCGAGCGGGCCCTACAATGAGCAGTTCTTC
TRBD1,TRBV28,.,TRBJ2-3,CASSLIPLSIDRVHTDTQYF,TGTGCCAGCAGTTTAATTCCCCTTTCGATTGACAGGGTCCACACAGATACGCAGTATTTT
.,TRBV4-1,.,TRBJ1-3,CASSRQPYGNTIYF,TGCGCCAGCAGCCGACAGCCCTACGGGAACACCATATATTTT
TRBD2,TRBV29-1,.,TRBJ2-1,CSSGTSGYNEQFF,TGCAGCTCTGGGACTAGCGGTTACAATGAGCAGTTCTTC
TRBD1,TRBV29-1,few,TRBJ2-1,CSVVGQGGEQFF,TGCAGCGTTGTCGGACAGGGTGGTGAGCAGTTCTTC
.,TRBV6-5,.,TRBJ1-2,CASSYRGGRYGYTF,TGTGCCAGCAGTTACCGGGGAGGGCGCTATGGCTACACCTTC
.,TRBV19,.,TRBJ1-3,CASIFGNTIYF,TGTGCCAGTATATTTGGAAACACCATATATTTT
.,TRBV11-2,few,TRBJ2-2,CASSLFGNANTGELFF,TGTGCCAGCAGCTTATTTGGTAACGCGAACACCGGGGAGCTGTTTTTT
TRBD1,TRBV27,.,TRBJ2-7,CASSLSGGTGLYEQYF,TGTGCCAGCAGTTTATCGGGAGGGACAGGGTTATACGAGCAGTACTTC
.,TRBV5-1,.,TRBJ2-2,CASSLVVADTGELFF,TGCGCCAGCAGCTTGGTGGTAGCGGACACCGGGGAGCTGTTTTTT
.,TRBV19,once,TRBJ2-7,CASSMGLFAYEQYF,TGTGCCAGTAGTATGGGGTTGTTCGCCTACGAGCAGTACTTC
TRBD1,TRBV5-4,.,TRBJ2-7,CASSAGQGPYEQYF,TGTGCCAGCAGCGCGGGACAGGGGCCCTACGAGCAGTACTTC
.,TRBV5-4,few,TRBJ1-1,CASSLADDEAFF,TGTGCCAGCAGCTTGGCGGACGATGAAGCTTTCTTT
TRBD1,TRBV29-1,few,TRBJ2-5,CSVEDLHRGGGETQYF,TGCAGCGTTGAAGATCTCCACAGGGGTGGTGGAGAGACCCAGTACTTC
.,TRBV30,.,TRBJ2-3,CAWSGGSTDTQYF,TGTGCTTGGAGTGGGGGAAGCACAGATACGCAGTATTTT
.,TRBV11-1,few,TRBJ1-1,CASSLGVRGRAFF,TGTGCCAGCAGCTTAGGGGTTAGAGGGAGAGCTTTCTTT
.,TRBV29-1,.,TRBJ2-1,CSVEDFITRARQAYNEQFF,TGCAGCGTTGAAGATTTCATAACGCGGGCCCGTCAGGCCTACAATGAGCAGTTCTTC
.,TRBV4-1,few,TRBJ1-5,CASSQVGGVVAQHF,TGCGCCAGCAGCCAGGTTGGGGGGGTAGTGGCCCAGCATTTT
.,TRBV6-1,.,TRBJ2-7,CASSPDSGEQYF,TGTGCCAGCAGTCCGGACTCCGGCGAGCAGTACTTC
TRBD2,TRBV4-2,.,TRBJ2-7,CASSQDTGWLAGGWDEQYF,TGTGCCAGCAGCCAAGATACGGGGTGGCTAGCGGGGGGATGGGACGAGCAGTACTTC
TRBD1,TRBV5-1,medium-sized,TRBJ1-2,CASSEGQGNYGYTF,TGCGCCAGCAGCGAGGGACAGGGGAACTATGGCTACACCTTC
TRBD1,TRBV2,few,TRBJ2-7,CASSEGDRSLYEQYF,TGTGCCAGCAGTGAGGGGGACAGGTCCCTCTACGAGCAGTACTTC
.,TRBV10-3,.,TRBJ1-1,CAITPRWAHTEAFF,TGTGCCATCACCCCCCGGTGGGCCCACACTGAAGCTTTCTTT